This is a list of T cell receptor beta chains from one sample in a study of blood T cell repertoires in COVID-19. The repertoire was sequenced with immunoSEQ multiplex PCR; TCRdb's copy has only in-frame clones and lacks some. The data contain around 400,000 clones, nearly 90% of them singletons. Sequencing was performed on PBMCs or T cells enriched from blood (not recorded which). The receptors come from a woman under 40 who had recovered from COVID-19. Each CDR3 is given with its conserved first and last residue. A D gene is named only where the DNA matches it firmly. Clone size appears in some rows only: once, few, many, or a class for an expanded clone.

clone size	V gene	D gene	J gene	CDR3 protein	CDR3 DNA
few	TRBV4-3	TRBD1	TRBJ2-7	CASSHSGTGEYEQYF	TGCGCCAGCAGCCATTCCGGGACAGGGGAGTACGAGCAGTACTTC
.	TRBV7-9	.	TRBJ1-2	CASSSDYGYTF	TGTGCCAGCAGCTCAGACTATGGCTACACCTTC
.	TRBV4-1	TRBD1	TRBJ2-2	CASSQVGTGENIGELFF	TGCGCCAGCAGCCAAGTCGGGACAGGGGAGAATATCGGGGAGCTGTTTTTT
.	TRBV7-8	TRBD1	TRBJ1-4	CASSLPRDSNEKLFF	TGTGCCAGCAGCTTGCCCCGGGACAGCAATGAAAAACTGTTTTTT
.	TRBV9	.	TRBJ1-6	CASSEEGYSPLHF	TGTGCCAGCAGCGAGGAGGGATACTCACCCCTCCACTTT
.	TRBV27	TRBD2	TRBJ2-1	CASSLRLAGSHEQFF	TGTGCCAGCAGTTTAAGGCTAGCGGGATCCCACGAGCAGTTCTTC
.	TRBV5-1	TRBD2	TRBJ2-7	CASSFGSGGAHEQYF	TGCGCCAGCAGCTTCGGTAGCGGGGGGGCTCACGAGCAGTACTTC
once	TRBV9	.	TRBJ1-6	CASSVVDSSSYNSPLHF	TGTGCCAGCAGCGTAGTGGACTCTAGCTCCTATAATTCACCCCTCCACTTT
.	TRBV30	.	TRBJ1-1	CAWSKGLYTEAFF	TGTGCCTGGAGTAAGGGGTTGTACACTGAAGCTTTCTTT
.	TRBV10-3	.	TRBJ2-1	CATRREGRSNEQFF	TGTGCCACCCGGCGAGAGGGCCGTAGTAATGAGCAGTTCTTC
.	TRBV10-3	TRBD1	TRBJ1-5	CAISESDRAIGQPQHF	TGTGCCATCAGTGAGTCGGACAGGGCAATAGGTCAGCCCCAGCATTTT
.	TRBV4-3	TRBD1	TRBJ2-5	CASSQLGQGYETQYF	TGCGCCAGCAGCCAACTTGGACAGGGCTATGAGACCCAGTACTTC
once	TRBV3-1/TRBV3-2	TRBD1	TRBJ2-3	CASSQRQGANTDTQYF	TGTGCCAGCAGCCAACGACAGGGGGCGAACACAGATACGCAGTATTTT
.	TRBV7-9	TRBD2	TRBJ2-7	CASSPGLAGYNEQYF	TGTGCCAGCAGCCCCGGACTAGCGGGATATAACGAGCAGTACTTC
.	TRBV29-1	.	TRBJ2-7	CSVGEHGQYF	TGCAGCGTTGGGGAGCATGGGCAGTACTTC
.	TRBV25-1	.	TRBJ2-5	CASRSGTQETQYF	TGTGCCAGCAGAAGCGGGACACAAGAGACCCAGTACTTC